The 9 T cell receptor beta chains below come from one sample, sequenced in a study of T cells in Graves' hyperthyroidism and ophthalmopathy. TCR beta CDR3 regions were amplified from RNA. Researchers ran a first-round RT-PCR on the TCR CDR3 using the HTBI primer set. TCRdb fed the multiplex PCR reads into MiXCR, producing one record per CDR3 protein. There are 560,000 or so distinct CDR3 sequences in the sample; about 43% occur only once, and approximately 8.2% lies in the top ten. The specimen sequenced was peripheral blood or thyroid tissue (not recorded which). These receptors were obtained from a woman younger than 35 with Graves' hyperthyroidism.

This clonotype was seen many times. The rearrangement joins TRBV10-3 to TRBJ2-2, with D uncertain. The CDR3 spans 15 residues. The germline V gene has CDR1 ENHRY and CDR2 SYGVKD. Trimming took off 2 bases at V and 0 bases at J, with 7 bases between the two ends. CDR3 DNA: TGTGCCATCAGTGAGGTAGATTCGAACACCGGGGAGCTGTTTTTT. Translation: CAISEVDSNTGELFF.

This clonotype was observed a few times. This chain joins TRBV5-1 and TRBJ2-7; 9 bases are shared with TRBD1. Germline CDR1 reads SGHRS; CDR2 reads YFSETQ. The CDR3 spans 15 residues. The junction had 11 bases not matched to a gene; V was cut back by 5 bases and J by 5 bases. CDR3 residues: CASSPPGTGRHEQYF. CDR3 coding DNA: TGCGCCAGCAGTCCACCCGGGACAGGGCGTCACGAGCAGTACTTC. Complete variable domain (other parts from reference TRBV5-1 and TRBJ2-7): KAGVTQTPRYLIKTRGQQVTLSCSPISGHRSVSWYQQTPGQGLQFLFEYFSETQRNKGNFPGRFSGRQFSNSRSEMNVSTLELGDSALYLCASSPPGTGRHEQYFGPGTRLTVT.

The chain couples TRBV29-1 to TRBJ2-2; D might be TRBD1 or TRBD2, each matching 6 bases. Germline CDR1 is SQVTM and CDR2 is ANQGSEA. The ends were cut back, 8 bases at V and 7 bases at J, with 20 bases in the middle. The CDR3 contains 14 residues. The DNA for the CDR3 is TGCAGCACGACCGGGGGCGCCGATGTCGGGGAGCTGTTTTTT. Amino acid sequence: CSTTGGADVGELFF.

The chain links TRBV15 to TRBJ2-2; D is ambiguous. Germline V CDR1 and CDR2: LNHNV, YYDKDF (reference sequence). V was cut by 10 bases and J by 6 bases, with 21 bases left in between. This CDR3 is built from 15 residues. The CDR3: CASSYGPGYPGELFF. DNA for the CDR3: TGTGCCAGCAGTTACGGCCCTGGCTACCCCGGGGAGCTGTTTTTT. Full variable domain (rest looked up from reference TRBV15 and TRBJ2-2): DAMVIQNPRYQVTQFGKPVTLSCSQTLNHNVMYWYQQKSSQAPKLLFHYYDKDFNNEADTPDNFQSRRPNTSFCFLDIRSPGLGDTAMYLCASSYGPGYPGELFFGEGSRLTVL.

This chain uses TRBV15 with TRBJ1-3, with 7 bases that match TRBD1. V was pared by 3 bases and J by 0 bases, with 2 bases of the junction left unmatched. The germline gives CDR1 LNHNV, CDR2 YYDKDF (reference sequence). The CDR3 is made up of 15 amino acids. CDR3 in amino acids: CATSSRGTSGNTIYF. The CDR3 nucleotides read TGTGCCACCAGCAGCAGGGGGACCTCTGGAAACACCATATATTTT.

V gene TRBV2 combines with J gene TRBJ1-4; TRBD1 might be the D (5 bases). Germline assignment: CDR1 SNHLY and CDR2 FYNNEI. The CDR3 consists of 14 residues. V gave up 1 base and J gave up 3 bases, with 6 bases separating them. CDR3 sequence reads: CASSEGGANEKLFF. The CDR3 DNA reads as TGTGCCAGCAGTGAAGGAGGGGCTAATGAAAAACTGTTTTTT.

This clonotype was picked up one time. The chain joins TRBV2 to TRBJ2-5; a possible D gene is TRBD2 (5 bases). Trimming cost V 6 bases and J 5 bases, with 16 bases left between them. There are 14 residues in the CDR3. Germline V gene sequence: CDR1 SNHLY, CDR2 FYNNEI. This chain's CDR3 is CASSARSPGETQYF. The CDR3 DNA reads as TGTGCCAGCAGCGCGAGGAGTCCGGGGGAGACCCAGTACTTC.

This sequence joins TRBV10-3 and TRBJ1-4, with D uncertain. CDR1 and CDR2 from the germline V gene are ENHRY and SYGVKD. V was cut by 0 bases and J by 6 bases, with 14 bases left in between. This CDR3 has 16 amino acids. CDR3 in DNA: TGTGCCATCAGTGAGTCTGAAGGTGGGTCTGATGAAAAACTGTTTTTT. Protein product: CAISESEGGSDEKLFF.

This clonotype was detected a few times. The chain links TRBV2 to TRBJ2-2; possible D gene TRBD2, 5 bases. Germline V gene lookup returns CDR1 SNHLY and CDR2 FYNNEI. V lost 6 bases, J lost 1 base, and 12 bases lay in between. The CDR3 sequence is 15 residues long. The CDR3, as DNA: TGTGCCAGCAGGGTACGGGATTTGAACACCGGGGAGCTGTTTTTT. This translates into CASRVRDLNTGELFF.